These 8 T cell receptor beta chains were sequenced from one sample in a study of response to subunit inactivated influenza vaccine. TCRdb processed the RT-PCR reads anew with MiXCR; each CDR3 protein has one entry. The table has a few hundred thousand distinct CDR3 sequences, roughly 15% seen once. The starting material was PBMCs from blood, obtained about 13 days after vaccination. The receptors shown here come from a man aged 45-65 years who received an inactivated influenza vaccine.

This chain's CDR3 is CATSTLNRGRNGPQHF. The CDR3 DNA follows: TGTGCCACCAGCACCCTTAACAGGGGGCGGAATGGGCCCCAGCATTTT. The chain is built from TRBV15 and TRBJ1-5; 9 bases align to TRBD1. Losses at the gene ends were 4 bases for V and 9 bases for J; bases not matched to a gene: 13. The V gene's germline CDR1 is LNHNV and CDR2 YYDKDF (reference sequence). The CDR3 runs to 16 residues.

This clonotype was detected a few times. The gene calls are TRBV4-2 and TRBJ2-2; TRBD2 matches at 10 bases. With 1 base clipped from V and 7 bases from J, the junction kept 9 bases outside the gene matches. Looked up from germline, CDR1 is LGHNA and CDR2 is YNFKEQ. This CDR3 region has 17 residues. CDR3 coding DNA: TGTGCCAGCAGCCAAGGTCCAGCGGGGGGGCCTGTCGGGGAGCTGTTTTTT. This encodes CASSQGPAGGPVGELFF.

This clonotype was counted only a few times. The CDR3 loop reads CASSSPGRYSNQPQHF. DNA for the CDR3: TGTGCCAGCAGCTCGCCGGGACGGTATAGCAATCAGCCCCAGCATTTT. The chain links TRBV7-2 to TRBJ1-5; TRBD1 is a possible D gene (5 bases). The germline gives CDR1 SGHTA, CDR2 FQGNSA. The CDR3 totals 16 residues. V lost 4 bases, J lost 0 bases, and 13 bases lay in between.

The rearrangement links TRBV6-2 or TRBV6-3 to TRBJ2-7; tentative D call: TRBD2 (5 bases). The V end was cut by 0 bases, the J end by 1 base, with 13 bases between. Germline V gene sequence: CDR1 MNHEY, CDR2 SVGEGT. There are 16 residues in the CDR3. CDR3 region: CASSYSRGQPSYEQYF. In nucleotides, the CDR3 is TGTGCCAGCAGTTACTCGAGAGGGCAGCCTTCCTACGAGCAGTACTTC.

The genes are TRBV15 and TRBJ2-1; TRBD2 might be the D (6 bases). In germline, CDR1 is LNHNV, CDR2 YYDKDF (reference sequence). The ends were cut back, 0 bases at V and 7 bases at J, with 10 bases in the middle. The CDR3 spans 14 residues. The chain's CDR3 is CATSRDLAGNEQFF. The CDR3 DNA reads as TGTGCCACCAGCAGAGATCTTGCGGGGAATGAGCAGTTCTTC.

This chain links TRBV15 with TRBJ2-7; D not resolved. The V end lost 5 bases, the J end lost 4 bases, and 12 bases lay between the germline ends. Germline CDR1 reads LNHNV; CDR2 reads YYDKDF (reference sequence). This CDR3 is built from 13 residues. CDR3 DNA: TGTGCCACCAGCCCCCGTCCAGGTTACGAGCAGTACTTC. It yields the protein CATSPRPGYEQYF.

This chain uses TRBV29-1 with TRBJ1-3; D is undetermined. Germline assignment: CDR1 SQVTM and CDR2 ANQGSEA. Trimming removed 4 bases at V and 3 bases at J, with 10 bases between. The CDR3 is 13 residues long. CDR3 nucleotide sequence: TGCAGCGTTGCGGAAGGATTTGGAAACACCATATATTTT. It yields the protein CSVAEGFGNTIYF. Drawing the rest from reference TRBV29-1 and TRBJ1-3, the complete variable domain is SAVISQKPSRDICQRGTSLTIQCQVDSQVTMMFWYRQQPGQSLTLIATANQGSEATYESGFVIDKFPISRPNLTFSTLTVSNMSPEDSSIYLCSVAEGFGNTIYFGEGSWLTVV.

The chain uses TRBV6-1 and TRBJ2-1; 8 positions match TRBD2. The CDR3 spans 15 residues. CDR1 MNHNS and CDR2 SASEGT come from the germline V gene. V was clipped by 5 bases and J by 11 bases; unmatched bases: 14. For the CDR3, the DNA is TGTGCCAGCAGTAGGTCGGGACTAGAGTCCCGCCAGCAGTTCTTC. Translating it yields CASSRSGLESRQQFF.